This T cell receptor (beta chain) was captured in a study of regulatory T cells in long-lasting Graves disease. In building TCR beta libraries, iRepertoire HTBI primers were used together with Arm-PCR of CDR3 regions. Via MiXCR, TCRdb re-called the multiplex PCR reads, giving one row per CDR3 protein. Among a few hundred thousand distinct CDR3 sequences, around 11% were seen once, and the ten largest hold under 20%. This clonotype has ten or more counts. Time point reported: newly diagnosed GD, antithyroid drugs for less than 3 months. PBMC RNA was the source of the TCR library. The CDR3 spans 15 residues. Trimming cost V 5 bases and J 0 bases, with 13 bases left between them. These same records also appear under a second study, on T cells in Graves' hyperthyroidism and ophthalmopathy.

The TCR was taken from a woman aged 18-29 years with Graves disease. The sequencing here drew on peripheral blood mononuclear cells (PBMCs), taken at new diagnosis, from a patient treated with antithyroid drugs. This chain joins TRBV12-3 or TRBV12-4 and TRBJ1-1; D might be TRBD1 (5 bases). CDR3 in DNA: TGTGCCAGCAGTCCGGGGCAAATGATGAACACTGAAGCTTTCTTT. Encoded protein: CASSPGQMMNTEAFF.